The 32 T cell receptor beta chains reported below all come from one sample, sequenced in a study of cytomegalovirus exposure and HLA in healthy donors (dated by TCRdb to the late 2010s). Libraries were constructed by the immunoSEQ multiplex PCR assay. For the multiplex PCR, a mixture combining 60 forward primers for TCR Vbeta segments and 13 reverse primers for TCR Jbeta segments was used. TCRdb obtained this table from immuneACCESS and retained in-frame rearrangements with V and J assigned. These tables miss some clones; where compared with another copy, unresolved V genes account for less than half of the shortfall, and the remainder is unexplained. Counted in this sample were some 140,000 clones; roughly 77% of them appeared once. The ten top clones hold approximately 8% of the sample. The sample consisted of PBMCs. The receptors here all came from a man aged 25 to 40 in good health and CMV-seropositive.

This chain links TRBV7-6 with TRBJ2-3, with 10 bases that match TRBD2. J was trimmed by 2 bases and V by 5 bases; bases with no gene match: 16. This CDR3 has 19 amino acids. From germline, CDR1 is SGHVS and CDR2 FNYEAQ. The CDR3, as DNA: TGTGCCAGCAGCCTAAGAGTTGGTAGCGGGGGGCCGAACACAGATACGCAGTATTTT. Translated: CASSLRVGSGGPNTDTQYF.

The chain employs TRBV5-5 and TRBJ2-7; D might be TRBD1 (5 bases). Per the germline V gene, CDR1 is SGHKS and CDR2 is YYEKEE (reference sequence). The CDR3 has 15 residues. V was pared by 4 bases and J by 4 bases, with 18 bases between. This CDR3 reads CASSNEGAAKYEQYF. In nucleotides, the CDR3 is TGTGCCAGCAGCAACGAAGGGGCCGCGAAATACGAGCAGTACTTC.

The V and J genes are TRBV18 and TRBJ2-2, with 11 bases fitting TRBD2. The ends lost 0 bases at V and 6 bases at J; junction bases unmatched: 3. The CDR3 runs 16 residues. Per germline, CDR1 KGHSH and CDR2 LQKENI. The CDR3 loop reads CASSPPGLAAAGELFF. The DNA for the CDR3 is TGTGCCAGCTCACCACCGGGACTAGCGGCGGCCGGGGAGCTGTTTTTT.

The chain is built from TRBV5-5 and TRBJ2-5; 8 bases align to TRBD1. V was clipped by 4 bases and J by 5 bases; unmatched bases: 7. Germline assignment: CDR1 SGHKS and CDR2 YYEKEE (reference sequence). The CDR3 is 14 residues long. CDR3 loop: CASSVDRGRETQYF. CDR3 in DNA: TGTGCCAGCAGCGTCGACAGGGGTCGGGAGACCCAGTACTTC. Full variable domain (outside the CDR3, taken from reference TRBV5-5 and TRBJ2-5): DAGVTQSPTHLIKTRGQQVTLRCSPISGHKSVSWYQQVLGQGPQFIFQYYEKEERGRGNFPDRFSARQFPNYSSELNVNALLLGDSALYLCASSVDRGRETQYFGPGTRLLVL.

This chain uses TRBV6-1 with TRBJ1-2; 7 bases match TRBD1. V gave up 3 bases and J gave up 4 bases; unmatched junction bases: 8. Germline-derived CDR1 and CDR2 are MNHNS and SASEGT. The CDR3 runs to 15 residues. The CDR3 loop reads CASSDWTGPLYGYTF. In nucleotides, the CDR3 is TGTGCCAGCAGTGACTGGACAGGTCCTCTCTATGGCTACACCTTC.

The chain recombines TRBV6-5 with TRBJ2-5, with 11 bases fitting TRBD2. The CDR3 covers 15 residues. Per the germline V gene, CDR1 is MNHEY and CDR2 is SVGAGI. V was pared by 5 bases and J by 4 bases, with 6 bases of the junction left unmatched. CDR3 nucleotides: TGTGCCAGCAGTCCGGGACTAGCGGCTGTAGAGACCCAGTACTTC. This codes for CASSPGLAAVETQYF.

The chain's CDR3 is CASSVTGGDTDTQYF. For the CDR3, the DNA is TGTGCCAGCAGTGTTACAGGGGGGGACACAGATACGCAGTATTTT. This rearrangement joins TRBV2 to TRBJ2-3, with D tentatively TRBD1 (8 bases). CDR1 and CDR2 from the germline V gene are SNHLY and FYNNEI. With 4 bases removed from V and 2 bases from J, the gap between germline ends came to 13 bases. The CDR3 is 15 amino acids.

The chain couples TRBV27 to TRBJ1-1; 8 positions agree with TRBD1. Germline-derived CDR1 and CDR2 are MNHEY and SMNVEV (reference sequence). Trimming took 5 bases from V and 5 from J; bases not matched to a gene: 7. This CDR3 has 14 residues. CDR3 sequence: CASSIIHRGTEAFF. DNA for the CDR3: TGTGCCAGCAGTATAATCCACAGGGGGACTGAAGCTTTCTTT.

The gene calls are TRBV6-5 and TRBJ1-2; perhaps TRBD1 as D (5 bases). The V gene lost 6 bases and the J gene lost 8 bases, with 16 bases spanning the gap. Germline V CDR1 and CDR2: MNHEY, SVGAGI. The CDR3 runs 13 residues. CDR3 sequence reads: CASRPSSWGGYTF. The CDR3 nucleotides are TGTGCCAGCAGGCCCTCAAGCTGGGGCGGCTACACCTTC.

V is TRBV10-1 and J is TRBJ2-7; D might be TRBD1 (6 bases). Trimming removed 2 bases at V and 7 bases at J, with 21 bases between. The CDR3 is made up of 16 amino acids. CDR1 is WNHNN, CDR2 SYGVQD, per germline (reference sequence). The CDR3 is CASSELLRDTVLEQYF. CDR3 in DNA: TGCGCCAGCAGTGAGCTCCTCCGGGACACAGTATTGGAGCAGTACTTC.

CDR3 amino acids: CASSFDSGTPYEQYF. In DNA form, the CDR3 reads TGTGCCAGCAGCTTTGATAGCGGGACACCCTACGAGCAGTACTTC. The J gene is TRBJ2-7, the V gene TRBV7-3; 8 nucleotides align to TRBD2. The CDR3 sequence is 15 residues long. Germline CDR1 SGHTA, CDR2 FQGTGA. V lost 3 bases, J lost 2 bases, and 6 bases stayed unmatched.

This clone was counted between two and nine times. The CDR3 DNA reads TGTGCCAGCAGCCCCTCACAGGGCCCTCCTGGGGAGACCCAGTACTTC. Translation gives CASSPSQGPPGETQYF. The chain recombines TRBV7-8 with TRBJ2-5; maybe TRBD1 (6 bases). Trimming stripped 5 bases from V and 5 bases from J, with 21 bases between. CDR1 is SGHVS, CDR2 FQNEAQ, per germline. There are 16 residues in the CDR3.

The rearrangement links TRBV18 to TRBJ2-7; D unclear. Germline CDR1 reads KGHSH; CDR2 reads LQKENI. Trimming pared 5 bases from V and 4 bases from J, leaving 12 bases between. CDR3 length: 13 amino acids. The CDR3 bases are TGTGCCAGCTCATTAGAGCTCATTTACGAGCAGTACTTC. This codes for CASSLELIYEQYF.

The chain has TRBV30 and TRBJ1-3; 8 bases align to TRBD1. CDR1 and CDR2 (germline): GTSNPN, SVGIG (reference sequence). V lost 2 bases, J lost 8 bases, and 14 bases stayed unmatched. The CDR3 is 16 residues long. CDR3 nucleotide sequence: TGTGCCTGGAGTTCCCGGACAGGGAGTGTAGCGGACACCATATATTTT. Translation: CAWSSRTGSVADTIYF.

The rearrangement links TRBV16 to TRBJ2-5; 8 nucleotides agree with TRBD2. This CDR3 spans 16 amino acids. Germline V gene sequence: CDR1 KGHSY, CDR2 FQNENV. V lost 0 bases to trimming and J lost 4 bases; unmatched junction nucleotides: 7. The CDR3 here is CASSQSGREGRETQYF. The CDR3 DNA follows: TGTGCCAGCAGCCAATCAGGTCGGGAGGGCCGAGAGACCCAGTACTTC.

V gene TRBV7-2 combines with J gene TRBJ2-3; TRBD2 might be the D (6 bases). The length of the CDR3 is 15 residues. Trimming left V 3 bases short and J 6 bases short, with 16 bases between. Germline V gene lookup returns CDR1 SGHTA and CDR2 FQGNSA. CDR3 sequence reads: CASSLGGPGGDTQYF. CDR3 sequence (DNA): TGTGCCAGCAGCTTGGGCGGTCCTGGAGGGGATACGCAGTATTTT.

Worth noting for this clone: One junction end does not reproduce the germline sequence, and a read error may be involved. The V call is TRBV7-2, the J call TRBJ1-2; D gene uncertain. Germline-derived CDR1 and CDR2 are SGHTA and FQGNSA. The CDR3 sequence is 12 residues long. The DNA of the CDR3 is TGTGCCAGCAGCCACTATAACTATGACTACACCTTC. Residues: CASSHYNYDYTF.

V gene TRBV29-1 combines with J gene TRBJ1-2; TRBD1 matches at 9 bases. V lost 4 bases, J lost 3 bases, and 6 bases stayed unmatched. The CDR3 has 14 residues. The germline gives CDR1 SQVTM, CDR2 ANQGSEA. The CDR3, as DNA: TGCAGCGTTGTTCGCGACAGGGGGGACTATGGCTACACCTTC. Its translation: CSVVRDRGDYGYTF.

This clone was recorded once. The V gene is TRBV7-2, the J gene TRBJ2-1; 15 bases match TRBD2. In germline, CDR1 is SGHTA, CDR2 FQGNSA. The CDR3 spans 16 residues. With 5 bases clipped from V and 3 bases from J, the junction kept 2 bases outside the gene matches. The CDR3 DNA sequence: TGTGCCAGCAGCCGGACTAGCGGGAGGGTCTACAATGAGCAGTTCTTC. Residues: CASSRTSGRVYNEQFF.

This sequence joins TRBV7-9 and TRBJ2-1; TRBD1 matches 9 bases. The V segment lost 9 bases and the J segment 2 bases; nucleotides outside the gene matches: 5. The CDR3 runs 14 residues. Germline V CDR1 and CDR2: SEHNR, FQNEAQ (reference sequence). The CDR3 is CASSGTGTYNEQFF. The CDR3 bases are TGTGCCAGTTCCGGGACAGGGACCTACAATGAGCAGTTCTTC.

The J gene is TRBJ2-7, the V gene TRBV30, with 7 bases that match TRBD2. Looked up from germline, CDR1 is GTSNPN and CDR2 is SVGIG (reference sequence). The length of the CDR3 is 14 residues. J gave up 1 base and V 2 bases, and 5 bases lay outside the gene matches. CDR3 residues: CAWSFASGSYEQYF. The CDR3 DNA reads TGTGCCTGGAGTTTTGCTAGCGGTTCCTACGAGCAGTACTTC.

For this clone: The junction and the germline gene differ at one end; a read error may be behind it. In the same sample, other DNA sequences code for this CDR3. The rearrangement joins TRBV19 to TRBJ1-5, with 8 bases lining up with TRBD1. Germline lookup yields CDR1 LNHDA and CDR2 SQIVND (reference sequence). The CDR3 sequence is 15 residues long. In DNA, the CDR3 is TGTGCCAGTACCAAGGGGACAGGCGGCAATCAGCCTCAGCATTTT. Translation gives CASTKGTGGNQPQHF.

The chain carries TRBV28 and TRBJ2-7; TRBD1 aligns across 8 bases. Germline V gives CDR1 MDHEN, CDR2 SYDVKM. V lost 2 bases to trimming and J lost 7 bases; unmatched junction nucleotides: 7. The CDR3 contains 14 residues. The CDR3: CASSLGQGSWEQYF. The DNA for the CDR3 is TGTGCCAGCAGTTTAGGACAGGGAAGTTGGGAGCAGTACTTC.

The V call is TRBV27, the J call TRBJ2-7; the match to TRBD1 covers 7 bases. Germline V lookup: CDR1 MNHEY, CDR2 SMNVEV (reference sequence). V dropped 5 bases and J dropped 3; count of bases not matched to a gene: 10. The CDR3 contains 15 residues. CDR3 sequence reads: CASSPLGQSIYEQYF. CDR3 DNA sequence: TGTGCCAGCAGTCCCCTGGGACAGTCGATCTACGAGCAGTACTTC.

This clone was seen just once. The V and J genes are TRBV6-5 and TRBJ2-7, with 12 bases identical to TRBD2. The CDR3 covers 13 residues. Germline V lookup: CDR1 MNHEY, CDR2 SVGAGI. V lost 7 bases, J lost 3 bases, and 1 base stayed unmatched. The CDR3 loop reads CASKTSGSYEQYF. CDR3 nucleotides: TGTGCCAGCAAGACTAGCGGGAGCTACGAGCAGTACTTC.

This chain connects TRBV27 to TRBJ1-2, with 9 bases fitting TRBD1. From germline, CDR1 is MNHEY and CDR2 SMNVEV (reference sequence). The V gene end was trimmed by 6 bases and the J gene end by 8 bases; junction bases not matched to a gene: 7. The CDR3 length is 13 residues. CDR3 sequence (DNA): TGTGCCAGCAGCCCAACAGGGGGCAAGGGCTACACCTTC. This sequence encodes CASSPTGGKGYTF.

This rearrangement joins TRBV7-6 to TRBJ2-2; 9 bases are a match to TRBD1. Germline lookup yields CDR1 SGHVS and CDR2 FNYEAQ. This CDR3 is 16 amino acids long. Losses at the gene ends were 5 bases for V and 6 bases for J; bases not matched to a gene: 10. This CDR3 is CASSPMGQGSAGELFF. DNA for the CDR3: TGTGCCAGCAGCCCGATGGGACAGGGCTCTGCCGGGGAGCTGTTTTTT. The whole variable domain, filled in from reference TRBV7-6 and TRBJ2-2, reads GAGVSQSPRYKVTKRGQDVALRCDPISGHVSLYWYRQALGQGPEFLTYFNYEAQQDKSGLPNDRFSAERPEGSISTLTIQRTEQRDSAMYRCASSPMGQGSAGELFFGEGSRLTVL.

The chain is built from TRBV9 and TRBJ1-1; 7 bases match TRBD1. This CDR3 comprises 12 residues. Germline V gene sequence: CDR1 SGDLS, CDR2 YYNGEE. Germline trimming cut 3 bases from V and 5 bases from J; bases unmatched to any gene: 1. The CDR3 loop is CASSARGTEAFF. The CDR3 nucleotides read TGTGCCAGCAGCGCCAGGGGGACTGAAGCTTTCTTT.

The chain couples TRBV19 to TRBJ1-5, with TRBD1 matching over 7 bases. V lost 4 bases to trimming and J lost 1 base; unmatched junction nucleotides: 1. This CDR3 has 14 residues. Germline lookup yields CDR1 LNHDA and CDR2 SQIVND (reference sequence). The CDR3 region has the DNA TGTGCCAGTAGTACGACAGGGAGCAATCAGCCCCAGCATTTT. The encoded protein is CASSTTGSNQPQHF.

This chain joins TRBV4-2 and TRBJ2-1; the D gene is possibly TRBD2 (6 bases). Between the trimmed V and J ends, which lost 5 bases and 10 bases, there was a span of 18 bases. Germline V gene lookup returns CDR1 LGHNA and CDR2 YNFKEQ. CDR3 length: 14 amino acids. Written as DNA, the CDR3 is TGTGCCAGCAGCTCCTTGACTGGGGGGAGAGAGCAGTTCTTC. It encodes CASSSLTGGREQFF.

V and J are TRBV29-1 and TRBJ1-2; D remains ambiguous. The germline V gene has CDR1 SQVTM and CDR2 ANQGSEA. The V end was cut by 1 base, the J end by 3 bases, with 9 bases between. CDR3 length equals 13 residues. The CDR3 region is CSVEGAWDYGYTF. In DNA form, the CDR3 reads TGCAGCGTTGAAGGGGCTTGGGACTATGGCTACACCTTC.

This chain links TRBV9 with TRBJ2-3; D may be TRBD1 (5 bases). The CDR3 covers 16 residues. V gave up 1 base and J gave up 0 bases, with 12 bases separating them. CDR1 is SGDLS, CDR2 YYNGEE, per germline. CDR3 sequence (DNA): TGTGCCAGCAGCGTAATGACAGATTCTAGCACAGATACGCAGTATTTT. The encoded protein is CASSVMTDSSTDTQYF.